The 3 T cell receptor beta chains below all came from one sample that was sequenced in a study of cytomegalovirus exposure and HLA in healthy donors (dated by TCRdb to about 2017). Library preparation employed the immunoSEQ multiplex PCR assay. The multiplex PCR relied on a mix of 60 forward primers for TCR Vbeta segments and 13 reverse primers for TCR Jbeta segments. TCRdb holds this immuneACCESS table with in-frame rearrangements only. Some clones are missing; in checked studies, unresolved V genes explain under half, and the rest has no known cause. The sample includes about 250,000 clones, with about 85% observed a single time. The ten biggest clones cover approximately 0.24% of the sample. The specimen sequenced was PBMCs. The receptors derive from a girl aged 2 to 10 in good health and CMV-seronegative.

This chain connects TRBV5-4 to TRBJ2-5, with 8 bases identical to TRBD2. Per the germline V gene, CDR1 is SGHNT and CDR2 is YYREEE (reference sequence). V lost 1 base, J lost 4 bases, and 9 bases stayed unmatched. The CDR3 length is 16 residues. The CDR3 DNA follows: TGTGCCAGCAGCTTGTTAATAGCGGGGTACCCAGAGACCCAGTACTTC. This codes for CASSLLIAGYPETQYF.

The genes are TRBV6-5 and TRBJ1-6; 7 nucleotides agree with TRBD1. The CDR3 covers 15 residues. V was pared by 6 bases and J by 10 bases, with 12 bases of the junction left unmatched. The germline V gene has CDR1 MNHEY and CDR2 SVGAGI. The CDR3 is CASSETWTGRSPLHF. CDR3 coding DNA: TGTGCCAGCAGCGAGACTTGGACAGGTCGCTCACCCCTCCACTTT.

This chain joins TRBV4-1 and TRBJ2-5; D remains ambiguous. Matching the DNA end better, TRBJ2-7 makes the J call doubtful. This CDR3 comprises 12 residues. CDR1 MGHRA and CDR2 YSYEKL come from the germline V gene. The CDR3 coding sequence is TGCGCCAGCAGCCATTCAGACTACGAGCAGTACTTC. Translated, it gives CASSHSDYEQYF.